The clone carrying this T cell receptor (beta chain) was detected a few times. As yet, its antigen is unknown. TCRdb redid the calling of the RT-PCR reads with MiXCR, one entry per CDR3 protein. Here the sample spans roughly 670,000 distinct CDR3 sequences, 12% to 15% being singletons. This record comes from a study of response to subunit inactivated influenza vaccine. The study, taken as a whole, reports: Authors suggested few new T cells are recruited by each seasonal influenza vaccination.

This CDR3 contains 15 residues. Germline CDR1 SEHNR, CDR2 FQNEAQ (reference sequence). The V end lost 0 bases, the J end lost 4 bases, and 7 bases lay between the germline ends. The source was PBMCs from blood, collected 14 days before vaccination. The clonotype originates from a middle-aged man who received an inactivated influenza vaccine. The V call is TRBV7-9, the J call TRBJ2-6; D may be TRBD2 (5 bases). Here the CDR3 reads CASSLAPGGANVLTF. The CDR3 nucleotides read TGTGCCAGCAGCTTAGCCCCGGGAGGGGCCAACGTCCTGACTTTC.